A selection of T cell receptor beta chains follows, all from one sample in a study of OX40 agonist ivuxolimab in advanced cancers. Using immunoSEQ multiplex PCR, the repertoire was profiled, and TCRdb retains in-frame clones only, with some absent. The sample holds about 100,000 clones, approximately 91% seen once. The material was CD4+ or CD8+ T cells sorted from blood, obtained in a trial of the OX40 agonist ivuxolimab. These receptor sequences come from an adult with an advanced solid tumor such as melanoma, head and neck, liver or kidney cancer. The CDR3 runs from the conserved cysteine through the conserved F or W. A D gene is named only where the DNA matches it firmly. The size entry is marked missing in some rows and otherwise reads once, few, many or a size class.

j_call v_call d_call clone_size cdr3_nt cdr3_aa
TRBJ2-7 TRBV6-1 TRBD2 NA TGTGCCAGTGATAGCGGGGCCACCCCCTACGAGCAGTACTTC CASDSGATPYEQYF
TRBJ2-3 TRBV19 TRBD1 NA TGTGCCAGTAGTATCCCCGGACAGGGCACAGATACGCAGTATTTT CASSIPGQGTDTQYF
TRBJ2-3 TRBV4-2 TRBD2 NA TGTGCCAGCAGCCGAGAAATTCTGACTAGCGGGGGCACAGATACGCAGTATTTT CASSREILTSGGTDTQYF
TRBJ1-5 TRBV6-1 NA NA TGTGCCAGCAGTGAGGGGATCAGTCAGCCCCAGCATTTT CASSEGISQPQHF
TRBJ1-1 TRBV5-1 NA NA TGCGCCAGCAGCTTGGCCCCGAATGGCGAAGCTTTCTTT CASSLAPNGEAFF
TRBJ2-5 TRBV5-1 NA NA TGCGCCAGCAGTTTCCGGCAAGAGACCCAGTACTTC CASSFRQETQYF
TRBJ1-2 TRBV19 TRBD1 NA TGTGCCAGTACATCAACAGGGGCTGCTAACTATGGCTACACCTTC CASTSTGAANYGYTF
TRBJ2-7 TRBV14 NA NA TGTGCCAGCAGCCAGAGTCAGTTTTACTACGAGCAGTACTTC CASSQSQFYYEQYF
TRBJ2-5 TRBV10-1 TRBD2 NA TGCGCCAGCAGTGAAACCGGCACTAGCGGGAGTGGTTGGGAGACCCAGTACTTC CASSETGTSGSGWETQYF
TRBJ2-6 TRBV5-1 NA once TGCGCCAGCAGCTTCGAGCTATTAATATCTGGGGCCAACGTCCTGACTTTC CASSFELLISGANVLTF
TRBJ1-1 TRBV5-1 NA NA TGCGCCAGCAGCCCACGTGGAGGGAACACTGAAGCTTTCTTT CASSPRGGNTEAFF
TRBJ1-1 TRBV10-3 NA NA TGTGCCATCAGCAATGGGGGTCTCGGCCACACTGAAGCTTTCTTT CAISNGGLGHTEAFF
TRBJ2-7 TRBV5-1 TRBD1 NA TGCGCCAGCAGTATAAGGGGGCCCACCTACGAGCAGTACTTC CASSIRGPTYEQYF
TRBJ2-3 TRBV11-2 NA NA TGTGCCAGCAGCTCCGAGGCTCTCGTGCAGGGTCGAACAGATACGCAGTATTTT CASSSEALVQGRTDTQYF
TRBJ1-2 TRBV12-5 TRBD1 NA TGTGCTAGTGGTTTGTCAGGTGTAGGGACAGGGGGCTACACCTTC CASGLSGVGTGGYTF
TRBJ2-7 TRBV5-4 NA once TGTGCCAGCAGCCGGGGGAAGGGCTACGAGCAGTACTTC CASSRGKGYEQYF
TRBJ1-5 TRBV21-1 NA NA TGTGCCAGCAGCAAAGGGGGCATGGACAGGGCGAGTGGGCCCCAGCATTTT CASSKGGMDRASGPQHF
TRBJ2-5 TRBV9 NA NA TGTGCCAGCAGCCCGGTCCGGTCCGGTATGGGGACCCAGTACTTC CASSPVRSGMGTQYF
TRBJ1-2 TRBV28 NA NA TGTGCCAGCAGGGAAGGCCATAACTATGGCTACACCTTC CASREGHNYGYTF
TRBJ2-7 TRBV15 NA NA TGTGCCACCAGCAGGGAGGAGGCCTACGAGCAGTACTTC CATSREEAYEQYF